This T cell receptor (beta chain) was found in a study of T-cell memory formation after mild COVID-19 (dated by TCRdb to the early 2020s). Regarding the research as a whole: TCR sequence clusters from the two donors were largely donor specific. Longitudinal TCRalpha and TCRbeta repertoire sequencing tracked T-cell clones expanding and contracting after mild COVID-19 in two donors. Two young, previously healthy adult volunteers made up the cohort, one male and one female.

Ficoll-Paque density gradient centrifugation was used to isolate PBMCs. CDR1 SEHNR and CDR2 FQNEAQ were looked up in the germline V gene (reference sequence). At the junction V is shortened by 1 base and J by 4 bases, with 14 bases in between. The CDR3, from cysteine to phenylalanine, totals 16 residues. CDR3 DNA is the only sequence kept; it has 48 bases, read in frame from the first base. Data came from an Illumina NovaSeq 6000. TCRalpha and TCRbeta cDNA libraries were constructed by 5'RACE with constant-segment primers, with sample barcodes and unique molecular identifiers being introduced. RNA was extracted from every sample with Trizol reagent. Amplification of the libraries took two PCR steps, and the second step added a second sample barcode plus Illumina TruSeq adapters. Sequencing of libraries was performed on an Illumina NovaSeq with 2 x 150 bp paired-end reads. In the source study's methods: Reads were demultiplexed and collapsed into UMI-guided consensus sequences with migec v1.2.7. Using mixcr v2.1.11, UMI consensuses were aligned to TRA and TRB V and J templates and then assembled into clonotypes. Clonotypes were classified as expanded or contracted when called significant by both edgeR and NoisET, with noise models trained on biological replicates. For edgeR calls, the cutoffs were a false discovery rate-adjusted p below 0.01 and a log2 fold-change threshold of 1. PCA with hierarchical clustering of max-normalized trajectories of the 1000 most abundant clonotypes was used as exploratory dynamics analysis. The CD4 or CD8 phenotype of responding clones was assigned using the separately sequenced CD4+ and CD8+ repertoires. The public sequencing data were trimmed at Q25 with fastp and processed into clonotypes with MiXCR by TCRdb, which kept only in-frame beta chains. Rows are combined by CDR3 protein, so each entry shows the most common genes and DNA. These V and J calls rely on TCRdb rather than the paper's analysis. Counted in this sample were 430,000 or so distinct CDR3 sequences; around a quarter of them appeared once. Of the sample, around 12% falls within the top ten clones.

Broad study findings and their caveats: Some responding clones were detected in pre-infection memory, suggesting pre-existing cross-reactive memory T cells joined the SARS-CoV-2 response. The second-wave clones that peaked on day 37 were not confirmed to be SARS-CoV-2 specific. Clones that contracted from day 15 to 85 showed balanced CD4/CD8 phenotypes, whereas a second wave of clones that expanded from day 15 to 37 leaned towards CD4+. Contracting CD4+ clones were located mainly in the CM and EM memory subsets, whereas CD8+ clones were found to be enriched in EMRA. The study included only a couple of mild cases, and larger cohorts that include severe cases with pre-infection samples were judged to be necessary.

As for this clonotype: Its antigen is unknown. Base qualities are not at hand, and no much larger clone is one base apart.

This receptor chain uses TRBV7-9 and TRBJ1-5; possibly the D gene is TRBD1, per 6 matching bases. The specimen was PBMCs or a T cell subset sorted from them (not recorded which). The clonotype was recovered from an adult woman who had mild COVID-19 (a few samples of this study predate the infection). The sample titles of this study are shuffled in the database, so cell type and time point are left out; the donor was told from shared clones. Here is the DNA: TGTGCCAGCAGCTTAGAGAAGGGGGGTTTAAATCAGCCCCAGCATTTT. It encodes CASSLEKGGLNQPQHF.